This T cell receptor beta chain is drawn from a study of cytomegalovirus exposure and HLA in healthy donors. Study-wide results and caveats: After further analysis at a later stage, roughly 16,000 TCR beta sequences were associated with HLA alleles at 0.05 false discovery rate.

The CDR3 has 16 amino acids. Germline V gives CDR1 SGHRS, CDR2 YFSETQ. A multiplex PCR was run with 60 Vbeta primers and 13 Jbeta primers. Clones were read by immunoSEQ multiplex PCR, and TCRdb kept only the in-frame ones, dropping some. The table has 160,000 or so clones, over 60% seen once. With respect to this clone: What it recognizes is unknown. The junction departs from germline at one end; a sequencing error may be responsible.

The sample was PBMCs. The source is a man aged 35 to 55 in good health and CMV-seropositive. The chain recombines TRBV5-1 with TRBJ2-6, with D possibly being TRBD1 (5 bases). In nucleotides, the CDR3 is TGCGCCAGCAGCTTGGACGCCAACTCTGGGGCCAACGGCCTGACTTTC. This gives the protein CASSLDANSGANGLTF.